What follows is one TCR beta chain and its context. This specimen comes from a study of blood T cell repertoires in COVID-19. Study background: Sites in the United States, Italy and Spain provided acute and convalescent COVID-19 samples.

The CDR3 covers 14 residues. Looked up from germline, CDR1 is LNHDA and CDR2 is SQIVND (reference sequence). V was shortened by 5 bases and J by 0 bases, with 10 bases between the two germline ends. Here immunoSEQ multiplex PCR was the method, and the copy in TCRdb shows in-frame clones only, minus some. The table has 100,000 to 150,000 clones, about 83% seen once. The source of this sequence is a man aged 80 or over with active or convalescent COVID-19. Sequencing was done on a sample of peripheral blood. This sequence joins TRBV19 and TRBJ1-1; maybe TRBD1 (5 bases). CDR3 DNA sequence: TGTGCCAGTAGTTTGGGGGAGGTGAACACTGAAGCTTTCTTT. It is translated as CASSLGEVNTEAFF.